The T cell receptor beta chain under discussion was sequenced for a study of blood T cell repertoires in COVID-19. On the study more broadly: PBMCs, B-cell-depleted T cells, or T cells were the source of the cDNA or gDNA that made up the material.

Repertoires were generated with immunoSEQ multiplex PCR, while TCRdb's copy carries only in-frame clones and drops some. The table shows fewer than 250,000 clones, with 70% to 90% occurring only once. The V segment lost 3 bases and the J segment 13 bases; nucleotides outside the gene matches: 7. Germline values: CDR1 SGHTA, CDR2 FQGNSA. The CDR3 length is 13 residues. The chain couples TRBV7-2 to TRBJ2-2, with 8 bases matching TRBD2. This sequence originates from a woman in her thirties or forties with acute COVID-19. The sample consisted of PBMCs or T cells enriched from blood (not recorded which). The CDR3 region has the DNA TGTGCCAGCAGCTTCCCCAGCGGGAGTGTGCTGTTTTTT. Protein product: CASSFPSGSVLFF.